The 10 T cell receptor beta chains given below trace back to one sample, sequenced in a study of cytomegalovirus exposure and HLA in healthy donors. PCR involved 60 Vbeta and 13 Jbeta primers. Clones were read by immunoSEQ multiplex PCR, and TCRdb kept only the in-frame ones, dropping some. This sample has fewer than 120,000 clones; roughly three quarters occur once, and the top ten carry 6.2%. The specimen was PBMCs. The receptors here all came from a man aged 30 to 45 in good health and CMV-seropositive.

The V gene is TRBV7-8, the J gene TRBJ1-1; possible D gene TRBD1, 6 bases. Germline-derived CDR1 and CDR2 are SGHVS and FQNEAQ. This CDR3 has 17 amino acids. With 5 bases removed from V and 0 bases from J, the gap between germline ends came to 19 bases. For the CDR3, the DNA is TGTGCCAGCAGCCCCGATCCAGGGGCCCCAATGAACACTGAAGCTTTCTTT. Its protein product is CASSPDPGAPMNTEAFF.

V usage is TRBV5-1 and J usage is TRBJ2-5, with D possibly TRBD2 on 6 matching bases. The CDR3 extends over 15 amino acids. The V end lost 4 bases, the J end lost 1 base, and 14 bases lay between the germline ends. The V gene's germline CDR1 is SGHRS and CDR2 YFSETQ. DNA for the CDR3: TGCGCCAGCAGCAACGGCGGGCGGGGCCAAGAGACCCAGTACTTC. The encoded protein is CASSNGGRGQETQYF.

This clone was counted ten times or more. This chain joins TRBV19 and TRBJ1-5; D ambiguous. CDR3 length: 16 residues. Germline V gives CDR1 LNHDA, CDR2 SQIVND (reference sequence). Trimming took off 5 bases at V and 4 bases at J, with 18 bases between the two ends. CDR3 nucleotides: TGTGCCAGTAGTCCCCGAGGGTACAGCAGGAATCAGCCCCAGCATTTT. It encodes CASSPRGYSRNQPQHF.

CDR3 DNA: TGTGCCAGCAGCTTGGACAGGGGGTCCTCCTACGAGCAGTACTTC. Translation: CASSLDRGSSYEQYF. The gene calls are TRBV7-6 and TRBJ2-7; TRBD1 agrees at 10 bases. The CDR3 covers 15 residues. Trimming took 3 bases from V and 0 from J; bases not matched to a gene: 2. The V gene's germline CDR1 is SGHVS and CDR2 FNYEAQ.

The genes are TRBV5-6 and TRBJ2-5; TRBD1 might be the D (5 bases). Trimming left V 5 bases short and J 11 bases short, with 16 bases between. Germline V gene sequence: CDR1 SGHDT, CDR2 YYEEEE. This CDR3 is 12 amino acids long. The chain's CDR3 is CASRQGEAAQYF. The CDR3 nucleotides are TGTGCCAGCAGGCAGGGTGAGGCCGCGCAGTACTTC.

V is TRBV5-1 and J is TRBJ1-5, with D unresolved. Per the germline V gene, CDR1 is SGHRS and CDR2 is YFSETQ. V was shortened by 5 bases and J by 3 bases, with 9 bases between the two germline ends. The length of the CDR3 is 13 residues. CDR3 protein: CASSSLPNQPQHF. In nucleotides, the CDR3 is TGCGCCAGCAGTTCACTTCCCAATCAGCCCCAGCATTTT.

V gene TRBV11-2 combines with J gene TRBJ2-5, with D possibly TRBD1 on 6 matching bases. Trimming removed 4 bases at V and 8 bases at J, with 14 bases between. The germline V gene has CDR1 SGHAT and CDR2 FQNNGV. This CDR3 contains 13 residues. The CDR3 is CASSSTQQGTQYF. The CDR3 DNA reads as TGTGCCAGCAGCTCCACCCAACAGGGAACCCAGTACTTC.

The V gene is TRBV4-1, the J gene TRBJ2-3, with a weak D call TRBD2 (7 bases). Trimming removed 7 bases from V and 6 bases from J, with 11 bases in between. CDR3 length equals 12 residues. Per the germline V gene, CDR1 is MGHRA and CDR2 is YSYEKL. The CDR3 DNA reads as TGCGCCAGCAAAGGGGGGGTGGATACGCAGTATTTT. Its protein is CASKGGVDTQYF.

The rearrangement links TRBV6-4 to TRBJ1-5; D is possibly TRBD1 (6 bases). Germline lookup yields CDR1 MRHNA and CDR2 SNTAGT. Between the trimmed V and J ends, which lost 0 bases and 0 bases, there was a span of 15 bases. This CDR3 is built from 18 residues. The CDR3 DNA reads TGTGCCAGCAGTGACTCGAAATCAGGGGACTATAGCAATCAGCCCCAGCATTTT. This codes for CASSDSKSGDYSNQPQHF.

The V call is TRBV15, the J call TRBJ2-7; 9 nucleotides agree with TRBD2. Losses at the gene ends were 0 bases for V and 5 bases for J; bases not matched to a gene: 17. Germline V gene data show CDR1 as LNHNV and CDR2 as YYDKDF (reference sequence). The length of the CDR3 is 19 residues. DNA for the CDR3: TGTGCCACCAGCAGAGATCAAGATGATGAGCGGGGGGAGTTCCACGAGCAGTACTTC. Protein sequence: CATSRDQDDERGEFHEQYF.